This is a list of T cell receptor beta chains from one sample in a study of T-cell memory formation after mild COVID-19. MiXCR was run by TCRdb on the 5' RACE reads, yielding one entry per CDR3 protein. The sample shows about 400,000 distinct CDR3 sequences, approximately 15% of them seen only once. The sequenced sample consisted of PBMCs or a T cell subset sorted from them (not recorded which). These receptors were obtained from a man between 18 and 35 years old who had mild COVID-19 (a few samples of this study predate the infection). Cell type and time point are not known. Each CDR3 is given with its conserved first and last residue. Fields, in order: CDR3 length, V gene, J gene, clone size, D gene, CDR3 DNA, CDR3 protein. D genes are given only for firm matches. A row's size may be missing; if present it is once, few, many or a size class.

16	TRBV7-9	TRBJ2-5	once	TRBD1	TGTGCCAGCAGCGGGCCGGGACAGGGGGAGCGGGAGACCCAGTACTTC	CASSGPGQGERETQYF
14	TRBV20-1	TRBJ2-5	-	TRBD2	TGCAGTGCTCCCGGGACTAGCGGGGTTGAGACCCAGTACTTC	CSAPGTSGVETQYF
14	TRBV6-8	TRBJ1-5	-	-	TGTGCCAGCAGTTCTCCTTGGGGAAATCAGCCCCAGCATTTT	CASSSPWGNQPQHF
16	TRBV6-5	TRBJ1-6	-	-	TGTGCCAGCAGTTACCGACGGGCTGGCTATAATTCACCCCTCCACTTT	CASSYRRAGYNSPLHF
17	TRBV7-2	TRBJ2-2	many	-	TGTGCCAGCAGCGCACAGCCGGGACAAACGAACACCGGGGAGCTGTTTTTT	CASSAQPGQTNTGELFF
13	TRBV20-1	TRBJ1-2	-	-	TGCAGTGCTAGAGTAGACCACCCGGGAGGCTACACCTTC	CSARVDHPGGYTF
14	TRBV7-8	TRBJ2-3	-	TRBD2	TGTGCCAGCAGCTCGAAGCGGGGGGGAGATACGCAGTATTTT	CASSSKRGGDTQYF
15	TRBV5-1	TRBJ2-2	few	-	TGCGCCAGCAGCTTGGCGACAGATACTACCGGGGAGCTGTTTTTT	CASSLATDTTGELFF
15	TRBV4-3	TRBJ2-7	-	-	TGCGCCAGCAGCCAAGACTGGGCGAGGGCCTACGAGCAGTACTTC	CASSQDWARAYEQYF
13	TRBV7-9	TRBJ2-5	once	-	TGTGCCAGCCGCCGTGGCCCTTCGGGGACCCAGTACTTC	CASRRGPSGTQYF
14	TRBV5-1	TRBJ1-4	many	TRBD1	TGCGCCAGCAGCTTGGGACAGGGAGGTGAAAAACTGTTTTTT	CASSLGQGGEKLFF
16	TRBV11-2	TRBJ1-6	-	-	TGTGCCAGCAGCTTGAGTCACAGCTCCTATAATTCACCCCTCCACTTT	CASSLSHSSYNSPLHF
15	TRBV4-1	TRBJ2-7	-	-	TGCGCCAGCAGCCAAGATAAGTGGAGATCCTACGAGCAGTACTTC	CASSQDKWRSYEQYF